The 30 T cell receptor beta chains in this list originate from one sample, sequenced in a study of blood T cell repertoires in COVID-19. Assay used: immunoSEQ multiplex PCR; TCRdb lists only in-frame clones, some missing. Of a few thousand clones in the sample, around 80% are singletons; the top ten hold roughly 12%. The material sequenced was peripheral blood. The receptors stem from a man aged 65 to 85 with active COVID-19.

The rearrangement joins TRBV4-1 to TRBJ1-3, with a weak D call TRBD1 (6 bases). This CDR3 comprises 17 residues. V lost 1 base, J lost 0 bases, and 13 bases lay in between. CDR1 is MGHRA and CDR2 is YSYEKL in the germline V gene. The CDR3 region is CASSQGGRGSSGNTIYF. The CDR3 DNA reads as TGCGCCAGCAGCCAAGGGGGGAGGGGGTCCTCTGGAAACACCATATATTTT.

The V call is TRBV7-3, the J call TRBJ2-6; D is perhaps TRBD2 (5 bases). CDR3 length: 17 amino acids. The germline V gene has CDR1 SGHTA and CDR2 FQGTGA. V lost 2 bases to trimming and J lost 0 bases, with 11 bases between them. CDR3 sequence (DNA): TGTGCCAGCAGCTTAGTGGCCACTAGCTCTGGGGCCAACGTCCTGACTTTC. This translates into CASSLVATSSGANVLTF.

This clone was counted between two and nine times. This chain joins TRBV5-8 and TRBJ1-5; 7 nucleotides agree with TRBD1. The CDR3 has 16 amino acids. Trimming at V came to 4 bases and at J to 0 bases, leaving 7 bases not matched to a gene. In germline, CDR1 is SGHTS, CDR2 YDEGEE. CDR3 sequence: CASSTLRGYSNQPQHF. Written as DNA, the CDR3 is TGTGCCAGCAGCACCCTCAGGGGGTATAGCAATCAGCCCCAGCATTTT.

This clone appeared a few times. V and J are TRBV6-6 and TRBJ2-5; D may be TRBD1 (6 bases). There are 14 residues in the CDR3. Per the germline V gene, CDR1 is MNHNY and CDR2 is SVGAGI (reference sequence). V was shortened by 6 bases and J by 2 bases, with 13 bases between the two germline ends. The CDR3: CASSTGTRQETQYF. CDR3 bases: TGTGCCAGCAGCACAGGGACCAGACAAGAGACCCAGTACTTC.

The CDR3 DNA reads TGTGCCAGCAGCGTGTACGACAGAAACACTGAAGCTTTCTTT. Translating it yields CASSVYDRNTEAFF. The V and J genes are TRBV11-1 and TRBJ1-1; possible D gene TRBD1, 5 bases. The CDR3 has 14 amino acids. V was pared by 5 bases and J by 2 bases, with 12 bases between. Germline CDR1 and CDR2: SGHAT and FQDESV (reference sequence). Filled out from reference TRBV11-1 and TRBJ1-1, the complete variable domain reads EAEVAQSPRYKITEKSQAVAFWCDPISGHATLYWYRQILGQGPELLVQFQDESVVDDSQLPKDRFSAERLKGVDSTLKIQPAELGDSAMYLCASSVYDRNTEAFFGQGTRLTVV.

The chain is built from TRBV6-2 or TRBV6-3 and TRBJ1-6, with a tentative D call TRBD1 (5 bases). This CDR3 has 15 amino acids. Germline assignment: CDR1 MNHEY and CDR2 SVGEGT. V lost 4 bases and J 9 bases, leaving 16 bases between the germline ends. CDR3 nucleotide sequence: TGTGCCAGCAGTTTGGGGCAGTCTTCGAGTTCACCCCTCCACTTT. Amino acids: CASSLGQSSSSPLHF.

The gene calls are TRBV11-2 and TRBJ2-3; D is unresolved. CDR3 size: 14 residues. Germline V gene sequence: CDR1 SGHAT, CDR2 FQNNGV. Trimming pared 0 bases from V and 2 bases from J, leaving 6 bases between. CDR3 nucleotides: TGTGCCAGCAGCTTAGATCGGGTCACAGATACGCAGTATTTT. Protein product: CASSLDRVTDTQYF.

This clone was counted a single time. This chain connects TRBV28 to TRBJ2-5, with 12 bases aligning to TRBD1. Germline V lookup: CDR1 MDHEN, CDR2 SYDVKM. CDR3 length equals 14 residues. Losses at the gene ends were 6 bases for V and 5 bases for J; bases not matched to a gene: 4. CDR3 amino acids: CASSSGTGGETQYF. The CDR3 coding sequence is TGTGCCAGCAGCTCCGGGACAGGGGGCGAGACCCAGTACTTC. Variable domain in full (rest from reference TRBV28 and TRBJ2-5): DVKVTQSSRYLVKRTGEKVFLECVQDMDHENMFWYRQDPGLGLRLIYFSYDVKMKEKGDIPEGYSVSREKKERFSLILESASTNQTSMYLCASSSGTGGETQYFGPGTRLLVL.

The chain combines TRBV5-1 with TRBJ1-2, with a weak D call TRBD1 (5 bases). The CDR3 contains 14 residues. Trimming pared 4 bases from V and 4 bases from J, leaving 14 bases between. Germline V gene lookup returns CDR1 SGHRS and CDR2 YFSETQ. Here the CDR3 reads CASSPGEGSYGYTF. Here the CDR3 DNA reads TGCGCCAGCAGCCCGGGGGAGGGGAGCTATGGCTACACCTTC.

The rearrangement joins TRBV19 to TRBJ2-7; TRBD2 matches at 12 bases. CDR1 is LNHDA and CDR2 is SQIVND in the germline V gene (reference sequence). The CDR3 is 15 residues long. The V and J ends lost 6 bases and 6 bases, in that order; junction bases with no gene match: 9. The CDR3 DNA reads TGTGCCAGTAGGAGGACTAGCGGGGAAACCCCCGAGCAGTACTTC. This codes for CASRRTSGETPEQYF.

This rearrangement joins TRBV19 to TRBJ2-7; TRBD2 might be the D (6 bases). Per the germline V gene, CDR1 is LNHDA and CDR2 is SQIVND (reference sequence). V was trimmed by 1 base and J by 7 bases, leaving 17 bases between them. This CDR3 is built from 15 residues. The DNA for the CDR3 is TGTGCCAGTAGTATAGTGGGAGGTATCCTTGAGGAGCAGTACTTC. Its translation is CASSIVGGILEEQYF.

The chain employs TRBV5-1 and TRBJ1-1; D may be TRBD1 (6 bases). This CDR3 has 13 amino acids. V gave up 1 base and J gave up 7 bases, with 11 bases separating them. Germline V gene sequence: CDR1 SGHRS, CDR2 YFSETQ. This CDR3 is CASSLTGLLEAFF. The CDR3 region has the DNA TGCGCCAGCAGCTTGACAGGGCTTCTTGAAGCTTTCTTT.

The rearrangement links TRBV11-3 to TRBJ2-1, with 8 bases aligning to TRBD1. The CDR3 loop spans 17 amino acids. Losses at the gene ends were 3 bases for V and 9 bases for J; bases not matched to a gene: 16. CDR1 is SGHNT, CDR2 YENEEA, per germline. DNA of the CDR3: TGTGCCAGCAGCTTCCTCACCCCCGGACAGGGTTTGGGTGAGCAGTTCTTC. It yields the protein CASSFLTPGQGLGEQFF.

The chain has TRBV25-1 and TRBJ1-6; no definite D call. Trimming took 5 bases from V and 4 from J, leaving 9 bases between them. In germline, CDR1 is MGHDK, CDR2 SYGVNS. This CDR3 contains 14 residues. DNA for the CDR3: TGTGCCAGCAGTTTGTTCGGGTATAATTCACCCCTCCACTTT. Amino acids: CASSLFGYNSPLHF.

The chain is built from TRBV2 and TRBJ2-1; 8 bases are shared with TRBD1. With V trimmed by 8 bases and J by 6 bases, 12 bases remained unmatched. The CDR3 runs to 15 residues. Germline assignment: CDR1 SNHLY and CDR2 FYNNEI. CDR3 sequence: CASRLGQGAGNEQFF. CDR3 in DNA: TGTGCCAGCCGACTGGGGCAGGGGGCGGGCAATGAGCAGTTCTTC.

This chain connects TRBV27 to TRBJ2-3; D may be TRBD1 (5 bases). CDR3 length: 13 residues. V lost 3 bases to trimming and J lost 7 bases, with 11 bases between them. The germline V gene has CDR1 MNHEY and CDR2 SMNVEV (reference sequence). CDR3 loop: CASSFTGPNTQYF. CDR3 DNA sequence: TGTGCCAGCAGTTTTACAGGTCCGAATACGCAGTATTTT.

The genes are TRBV6-5 and TRBJ2-5; TRBD1 agrees at 8 bases. The germline CDR1 and CDR2 sequences are MNHEY and SVGAGI. The CDR3 is 13 amino acids. Trimming removed 5 bases from V and 5 bases from J; junction bases left unmatched: 4. The CDR3 coding sequence is TGTGCCAGCAGTACCCCAGGGGGCGAGACCCAGTACTTC. It encodes CASSTPGGETQYF.

The rearrangement uses TRBV24-1 and TRBJ1-1, with a weak D call TRBD1 (5 bases). Germline-derived CDR1 and CDR2 are KGHDR and SFDVKD. V lost 4 bases to trimming and J lost 4 bases, with 9 bases between them. This CDR3 contains 13 residues. The CDR3, as DNA: TGTGCCACCAGTGACAGGGAAAGCACTGAAGCTTTCTTT. This codes for CATSDRESTEAFF.

The V call is TRBV21-1, the J call TRBJ2-3; the tabulated D call, TRBD2, remains unverified against the DNA. TRBV21-1 is labeled a pseudogene. The CDR3 sequence is 17 residues long. The CDR3 spells CASSKGAEGGTSDTQYF. CDR3 coding DNA: TGTGCCAGCAGCAAAGGGGCGGAGGGAGGGACCTCCGATACGCAGTATTTT.

The chain carries TRBV19 and TRBJ1-2; D may be TRBD1 (5 bases). Germline V gene data show CDR1 as LNHDA and CDR2 as SQIVND (reference sequence). The CDR3 is 15 residues long. V was shortened by 6 bases and J by 5 bases, with 19 bases between the two germline ends. CDR3 sequence (DNA): TGTGCCAGTAGCACGGGGGTGGGGTCAGGATATGGCTACACCTTC. Protein sequence: CASSTGVGSGYGYTF.

CDR3 loop: CASSAAFDRGQNTEAFF. The CDR3 nucleotides read TGTGCCAGCAGCGCCGCCTTCGACAGGGGGCAGAACACTGAAGCTTTCTTT. The rearrangement uses TRBV21-1 and TRBJ1-1; the table's D call of TRBD1 was not tested on the DNA. TRBV21-1 is recorded as a pseudogene. This CDR3 spans 17 amino acids.

The rearrangement joins TRBV6-5 to TRBJ1-2; the match to TRBD1 covers 7 bases. Germline CDR1 MNHEY, CDR2 SVGAGI. J lost 7 bases, V lost 4 bases, and 12 bases had no gene match. The CDR3 length is 15 residues. CDR3 DNA: TGTGCCAGCAGTTCCACCGACAGGGCCCTTTCTGGCTACACCTTC. Protein: CASSSTDRALSGYTF.

The CDR3: CASSTWTGGDEQYF. The CDR3 DNA reads TGTGCCAGCAGCACCTGGACAGGGGGTGACGAGCAGTACTTC. The chain couples TRBV11-2 to TRBJ2-7, with 10 bases identical to TRBD1. This CDR3 is 14 amino acids long. The V and J ends lost 5 bases and 5 bases, in that order; junction bases with no gene match: 6. The germline gives CDR1 SGHAT, CDR2 FQNNGV.

The V call is TRBV7-2, the J call TRBJ2-1; TRBD1 aligns across 9 bases. The CDR3 contains 18 residues. V dropped 1 base and J dropped 7; count of bases not matched to a gene: 14. Germline V lookup: CDR1 SGHTA, CDR2 FQGNSA. The CDR3 spells CASSLEIGRGTGPNEQFF. As DNA, the CDR3 is TGTGCCAGCAGCTTAGAAATAGGGAGGGGGACAGGGCCAAATGAGCAGTTCTTC.

The chain carries TRBV7-7 and TRBJ2-5; TRBD1 aligns across 8 bases. This CDR3 is 14 amino acids long. Germline loops: CDR1 SSHAT, CDR2 FNYEAQ (reference sequence). J gave up 0 bases and V 5 bases, and 2 bases lay outside the gene matches. The CDR3 nucleotides are TGTGCCAGCAGCCGGACAGGGTACCAAGAGACCCAGTACTTC. It codes for CASSRTGYQETQYF.

The rearrangement links TRBV10-2 to TRBJ1-1; 9 bases fit TRBD1. The CDR3 loop spans 13 amino acids. In germline, CDR1 is WSHSY, CDR2 SAAADI. Trimming at V came to 6 bases and at J to 4 bases, leaving 3 bases not matched to a gene. The CDR3, as DNA: TGCGCCAGCAGACAGGGGGCGAGCACTGAAGCTTTCTTT. Its protein product is CASRQGASTEAFF.

The rearrangement links TRBV28 to TRBJ1-2; TRBD1 matches 8 bases. V lost 6 bases to trimming and J lost 8 bases; unmatched junction nucleotides: 14. CDR3 length: 15 residues. CDR1 and CDR2 from the germline V gene are MDHEN and SYDVKM. The CDR3 DNA follows: TGTGCCAGCAGACCCGCGGACAGGGACCACGGGGGCTACACCTTC. This codes for CASRPADRDHGGYTF.

In nucleotides, the CDR3 is TGTGCCAGTAGCCGGCGGCAGACCCTAAGTACAGATACGCAGTATTTT. Protein sequence: CASSRRQTLSTDTQYF. The chain combines TRBV19 with TRBJ2-3; no clear D gene. The CDR3 length is 16 residues. Trimming removed 6 bases from V and 3 bases from J, with 19 bases in between. The germline CDR1 and CDR2 sequences are LNHDA and SQIVND (reference sequence).

The chain carries TRBV5-4 and TRBJ2-2, with 12 bases identical to TRBD2. Germline trimming cut 4 bases from V and 6 bases from J; bases unmatched to any gene: 16. CDR3 length: 19 residues. Germline loops: CDR1 SGHNT, CDR2 YYREEE (reference sequence). DNA of the CDR3: TGTGCCAGCAGCCCTTTTGGGCTAGCGGGGGGGCCGGCATCCGGGGAGCTGTTTTTT. Translating it yields CASSPFGLAGGPASGELFF.

V usage is TRBV3-1 (or the pseudogene TRBV3-2) and J usage is TRBJ2-6; 10 bases are a match to TRBD1. This CDR3 comprises 19 residues. Germline V lookup: CDR1 LGHDT, CDR2 YNNKEL (reference sequence). Unmatched junction bases numbered 8, after V lost 1 base and J lost 2 bases. CDR3: CASSQGRDRGSTGANVLTF. For the CDR3, the DNA is TGTGCCAGCAGCCAAGGACGGGACAGGGGTAGCACTGGGGCCAACGTCCTGACTTTC.